Listed below are T cell receptor beta chains from one sample, sequenced in a study of T cell responses to AZD1222 COVID-19 vaccine. The protocol was immunoSEQ multiplex PCR, while the TCRdb copy is restricted to in-frame clones and leaves out a portion. In the table there are some 150,000 clones, 92% of which are singletons. The sequencing here drew on peripheral blood, taken on day 0 of AZD1222 vaccination. These receptors were taken from an adult in good health. CDR3s include the opening cysteine and the closing phenylalanine or tryptophan. Each record gives: clone size, D gene, V gene, J gene, CDR3 DNA, CDR3 protein. The D gene is left open where the match is weak. Some rows have no size entry. The others give once, few or many, or a class for an expanded clone.

-	TRBD1	TRBV27	TRBJ2-7	TGTGCCAGCAGTTACAGGGGTTCCTACGAGCAGTACTTC	CASSYRGSYEQYF
-	-	TRBV19	TRBJ1-5	TGTGCCAGTAGTATACCGGAAAATAGCAATCAGCCCCAGCATTTT	CASSIPENSNQPQHF
-	TRBD2	TRBV3-1/TRBV3-2	TRBJ2-5	TGTGCCAGCAGCCAAGGTCCTAGCGGACAAGAGACCCAGTACTTC	CASSQGPSGQETQYF
-	-	TRBV28	TRBJ1-1	TGTGCCAGCAGGCCACAGGGCACTGAAGCTTTCTTT	CASRPQGTEAFF
-	TRBD1	TRBV28	TRBJ1-5	TGTGCCAGCAGCTCTCGGACAGGTTATAGCAATCAGCCCCAGCATTTT	CASSSRTGYSNQPQHF
-	-	TRBV7-6	TRBJ2-2	TGTGCCAGCAGCTTTATGGGCACCGGGGAGCTGTTTTTT	CASSFMGTGELFF
-	TRBD1	TRBV30	TRBJ1-5	TGTGCCTGGAGCCCCGGGACAGGGCACTATAGCAATCAGCCCCAGCATTTT	CAWSPGTGHYSNQPQHF
-	-	TRBV2	TRBJ1-4	TGTGCCAGCAGTGGACAGGTACGGAATGAAAAACTGTTTTTT	CASSGQVRNEKLFF
-	-	TRBV19	TRBJ1-4	TGTGCCAGTACCGGGGGAGAAAAACTGTTTTTT	CASTGGEKLFF
-	TRBD1	TRBV6-6	TRBJ2-7	TGTGCCAGCAGACGACCCAGGGGGCGCCGGGGGCCCCTCTCCTACGAGCAGTACTTC	CASRRPRGRRGPLSYEQYF
-	-	TRBV19	TRBJ2-1	TGTGCCAGTAGTATTCCGGGGTTCAATGAGCAGTTCTTC	CASSIPGFNEQFF
-	-	TRBV2	TRBJ1-5	TGTGCCAGCAGTGAACAGCGGTGGGGTGGGTATCAGCCCCAGCATTTT	CASSEQRWGGYQPQHF
-	-	TRBV7-9	TRBJ2-7	TGTGCCAGCGCTATGGTAAAGAGCTCCTACGAGCAGTACTTC	CASAMVKSSYEQYF
-	-	TRBV19	TRBJ2-1	TGTGCCAGTAGGGGGGCTCCGTACAATGAGCAGTTCTTC	CASRGAPYNEQFF
once	-	TRBV10-3	TRBJ1-2	TGTGCCATCAGTGAGGGGTTAGGCTACACCTTC	CAISEGLGYTF
-	-	TRBV10-3	TRBJ1-5	TGTGCCATCAGTGGGGCGGGTACTCAGCCCCAGCATTTT	CAISGAGTQPQHF
-	-	TRBV7-2	TRBJ2-5	TGTGCCAGCAGCTTAGCTCGAGCGATAGGACAAGAGACCCAGTACTTC	CASSLARAIGQETQYF
-	-	TRBV7-8	TRBJ2-2	TGTGCCAGCAGCCTGGACAGAAAAGAAGCCGGGGAGCTGTTTTTT	CASSLDRKEAGELFF
-	-	TRBV10-3	TRBJ1-5	TGTGCCATCAGTGATCCAGGGGGCAATCAGCCCCAGCATTTT	CAISDPGGNQPQHF
-	-	TRBV21-1	TRBJ1-4	TGTGCCAGCAGCTCCTATAACAGGGGATTCAATGAAAAACTGTTTTTT	CASSSYNRGFNEKLFF
-	-	TRBV5-1	TRBJ2-7	TGCGCCAGCAGCTGGGAGGTCCGATGGGGTGAGCAGTACTTC	CASSWEVRWGEQYF
-	TRBD2	TRBV6-5	TRBJ2-3	TGTGCCAGCAGTCGGGGGGGTAGCACAGATACGCAGTATTTT	CASSRGGSTDTQYF
-	TRBD1	TRBV5-1	TRBJ2-2	TGCGCCAGCAGCTCCCCGGGACAGGGAAGGACCGGGGAGCTGTTTTTT	CASSSPGQGRTGELFF
-	-	TRBV25-1	TRBJ2-5	TGTGCCAGCAGTAACCTCAGGGGCCACCAAAAACAAGAGACCCAGTACTTC	CASSNLRGHQKQETQYF
-	-	TRBV27	TRBJ1-4	TGTGCCAGCAGTCTCAGTCCGACTAATGAAAAACTGTTTTTT	CASSLSPTNEKLFF
-	-	TRBV5-1	TRBJ1-1	TGCGCCAGCAGCCCATCCACAGGGAGACGCACTGAAGCTTTCTTT	CASSPSTGRRTEAFF
-	-	TRBV3-1/TRBV3-2	TRBJ1-4	TGTGCCAGCAGCCTACACAGGGCAACTAATGAAAAACTGTTTTTT	CASSLHRATNEKLFF
-	-	TRBV5-5	TRBJ1-1	TGTGCCAGCAGCTTGGCCCAGAACACTGAAGCTTTCTTT	CASSLAQNTEAFF
-	-	TRBV3-1/TRBV3-2	TRBJ2-5	TGTGCCAGCAGCCTTGGTTGGGAGACCCAGTACTTC	CASSLGWETQYF
-	TRBD2	TRBV5-1	TRBJ2-2	TGCGCCAGCAGCTTGGAGGGACTAGCGGTCGCCGGGTTGTCCGGGGAGCTGTTTTTT	CASSLEGLAVAGLSGELFF
-	TRBD1	TRBV7-6	TRBJ1-3	TGTGCCAGCAGCCTTGGGACAGCTACCTCTGGAAACACCATATATTTT	CASSLGTATSGNTIYF
once	-	TRBV9	TRBJ1-1	TGTGCCAGCAGCGTGACATCCATCACAGAAGCTTTCTTT	CASSVTSITEAFF
-	TRBD1	TRBV5-6	TRBJ1-1	TGTGCCAGCAGCGGTAGGACAGGGCGGCCTGAAGCTTTCTTT	CASSGRTGRPEAFF
-	-	TRBV2	TRBJ1-2	TGTGCCAGCAGTGAAACCGAGACTAACTATGGCTACACCTTC	CASSETETNYGYTF
-	TRBD1	TRBV7-3	TRBJ2-7	TGTGCCAGCAGCTGGACAGGGTCAGGCTACGAGCAGTACTTC	CASSWTGSGYEQYF
-	TRBD2	TRBV7-3	TRBJ2-2	TGTGCCAGCAGCTTACTAGCGGGGGCAACGAACACCGGGGAGCTGTTTTTT	CASSLLAGATNTGELFF
-	TRBD1	TRBV10-3	TRBJ2-7	TGTGCCATCACCCCTTTGGCCCTAGGGACAGGCAACGCCTACGAGCAGTACTTC	CAITPLALGTGNAYEQYF
once	TRBD1	TRBV7-9	TRBJ1-4	TGTGCCGCCAGGGGGCCCTTTAATGAAAAACTGTTTTTT	CAARGPFNEKLFF
-	-	TRBV3-1/TRBV3-2	TRBJ1-2	TGTGCCAGCAGCCCAGACTATGGCTACACCTTC	CASSPDYGYTF
-	-	TRBV6-5	TRBJ2-1	TGCGCCAGCAGCCTCGAGAATGAGCAGTTCTTC	CASSLENEQFF
-	-	TRBV30	TRBJ1-2	TGTGCCTGGAGTGTATTGGGGGGGTATGGCTACACCTTC	CAWSVLGGYGYTF
-	-	TRBV4-3	TRBJ2-2	TGCGCCAGCAGCCTGGTCGGAGAGGGGACCCGGGAGCTGTTTTTT	CASSLVGEGTRELFF
-	-	TRBV19	TRBJ1-5	TGTGCCAGTAGTTTCGTAGATCAGCCCCAGCATTTT	CASSFVDQPQHF
-	-	TRBV3-1/TRBV3-2	TRBJ1-1	TGTGCCAGCAGAGTCGGGGGAGGGGGAACTGAAGCTTTCTTT	CASRVGGGGTEAFF
once	-	TRBV12-5	TRBJ1-1	TGTGCTGGCCGGAGAGAGGGCATGGGAACTGAAGCTTTCTTT	CAGRREGMGTEAFF
-	-	TRBV11-2	TRBJ2-1	TGTGCCAGCAGCCAGGACGGATACTACAATGAGCAGTTCTTC	CASSQDGYYNEQFF
-	TRBD2	TRBV3-1/TRBV3-2	TRBJ2-7	TGTGCCAGCAGCCAAGATTTCAGCGGGGGGGCGGCTAAGCAGTACTTC	CASSQDFSGGAAKQYF
-	-	TRBV6-2/TRBV6-3	TRBJ2-6	TGTGCCAGCAGTTACGTCCAGGGGCGCGACACTGGGGCCAACGTCCTGACTTTC	CASSYVQGRDTGANVLTF
-	TRBD1	TRBV9	TRBJ1-4	TGTGCCAGCAGCGCCCCCGGGACAGCTAATGAAAAACTGTTTTTT	CASSAPGTANEKLFF
-	-	TRBV19	TRBJ1-3	TGTGCCAGTAGAACCAACAGGGACTCTGGAAACACCATATATTTT	CASRTNRDSGNTIYF
-	TRBD2	TRBV5-5	TRBJ2-7	TGTGCCAGCAGCTTGGGCGGGGGGGTGTACGAGCAGTACTTC	CASSLGGGVYEQYF